These 32 T cell receptor beta chains were sequenced from one sample in a study of blood T cell repertoires in COVID-19. TCRdb keeps only in-frame clones here, not all; method: immunoSEQ multiplex PCR. The sample lists about 260,000 clones; more than 75% were seen once. Sequenced sample: peripheral blood. Source of these receptors: a woman aged 40 to 50 who had recovered from COVID-19.

The chain carries TRBV5-1 and TRBJ1-2, with 10 bases aligning to TRBD1. Trimming at V came to 4 bases and at J to 4 bases, leaving 7 bases not matched to a gene. This CDR3 is 15 amino acids long. Looked up from germline, CDR1 is SGHRS and CDR2 is YFSETQ. This CDR3 is CASSVTGGGSYGYTF. For the CDR3, the DNA is TGCGCCAGCAGCGTGACAGGGGGCGGTAGCTATGGCTACACCTTC.

The chain has TRBV30 and TRBJ2-1; D is uncertain. The CDR3 totals 14 residues. Looked up from germline, CDR1 is GTSNPN and CDR2 is SVGIG (reference sequence). Trimming removed 0 bases at V and 6 bases at J, with 12 bases between. The chain's CDR3 is CAWSVHGFLNEQFF. The DNA for the CDR3 is TGTGCCTGGAGTGTACATGGTTTCCTCAATGAGCAGTTCTTC.

The chain uses TRBV6-5 and TRBJ1-2; D is perhaps TRBD1 (6 bases). CDR3 size: 12 residues. The V and J ends lost 6 bases and 7 bases respectively, with 12 bases between them. Germline V CDR1 and CDR2: MNHEY, SVGAGI. The CDR3 sequence is CASRAGAGGYTF. In nucleotides, the CDR3 is TGTGCCAGCAGGGCGGGGGCCGGTGGCTACACCTTC.

This clone has more than one count but fewer than ten. The rearrangement links TRBV5-1 to TRBJ2-7, with TRBD1 as a possible D gene (5 bases). Germline lookup yields CDR1 SGHRS and CDR2 YFSETQ. This CDR3 region has 14 residues. Trimming removed 5 bases from V and 7 bases from J, with 19 bases in between. In nucleotides, the CDR3 is TGCGCCAGCAGGCAGGGCACGGCAAACCCAGAGCAGTACTTC. It is translated as CASRQGTANPEQYF.

V and J are TRBV18 and TRBJ1-1; D is ambiguous. Germline V CDR1 and CDR2: KGHSH, LQKENI. The CDR3 runs to 12 residues. The V end was cut by 2 bases, the J end by 9 bases, with 10 bases between. The CDR3 coding sequence is TGTGCCAGCTCACCAGGGCAGGCTAAAGCTTTCTTT. This encodes CASSPGQAKAFF.

The chain has TRBV5-4 and TRBJ2-5, with D tentatively TRBD1 (6 bases). V dropped 4 bases and J dropped 2 bases, with 12 bases sitting between them. Germline CDR1 SGHNT, CDR2 YYREEE (reference sequence). The CDR3 contains 14 residues. The CDR3 region has the DNA TGTGCCAGCAGCCTACAGGGACGACAAGAGACCCAGTACTTC. Protein product: CASSLQGRQETQYF.

The chain combines TRBV19 with TRBJ1-4; D uncertain. V lost 1 base, J lost 0 bases, and 9 bases lay in between. Germline-derived CDR1 and CDR2 are LNHDA and SQIVND (reference sequence). The CDR3 runs 16 residues. The CDR3 sequence is CASSIVAPSTNEKLFF. CDR3 DNA: TGTGCCAGTAGTATAGTGGCACCCTCAACTAATGAAAAACTGTTTTTT.

This chain links TRBV5-1 with TRBJ2-3; possible D gene TRBD1, 6 bases. This CDR3 has 15 residues. CDR1 is SGHRS and CDR2 is YFSETQ in the germline V gene. Trimming cost V 0 bases and J 3 bases, with 11 bases left between them. The CDR3 DNA follows: TGCGCCAGCAGCTTGGCGACTGGACAGACAGATACGCAGTATTTT. This codes for CASSLATGQTDTQYF.

The gene calls are TRBV9 and TRBJ1-5; possible D gene TRBD1, 5 bases. The V end lost 0 bases, the J end lost 6 bases, and 10 bases lay between the germline ends. CDR1 SGDLS and CDR2 YYNGEE come from the germline V gene. The CDR3 covers 14 residues. CDR3 region: CASSVDGGTQPQHF. In DNA, the CDR3 is TGTGCCAGCAGCGTAGATGGGGGGACTCAGCCCCAGCATTTT. The variable domain in full, with the rest retrieved from reference TRBV9 and TRBJ1-5, is DSGVTQTPKHLITATGQRVTLRCSPRSGDLSVYWYQQSLDQGLQFLIQYYNGEERAKGNILERFSAQQFPDLHSELNLSSLELGDSALYFCASSVDGGTQPQHFGDGTRLSIL.

DNA for the CDR3: TGCGCCAGCAGCCAAGGAGCGGACAGGGACTACGAGCAGTACTTC. Protein: CASSQGADRDYEQYF. The chain carries TRBV4-1 and TRBJ2-7; 8 nucleotides match TRBD1. The germline V gene encodes CDR1 MGHRA and CDR2 YSYEKL. This CDR3 is 15 amino acids long. With 1 base clipped from V and 3 bases from J, the junction kept 5 bases outside the gene matches.

With respect to this clone: At one end, the junction sequence differs from germline, possibly due to a read error. This rearrangement joins TRBV7-7 to TRBJ2-3, with 13 bases aligning to TRBD2. This CDR3 is built from 16 residues. Germline V gene sequence: CDR1 SSHAT, CDR2 FNYEAQ (reference sequence). CDR3 loop: CASNWTSGGPSRTQYF. DNA of the CDR3: TGTGCTAGCAACTGGACTAGCGGGGGCCCGTCACGGACGCAGTATTTT.

The sample holds one count of this clone. V gene TRBV12-5 combines with J gene TRBJ2-5; 10 bases align to TRBD1. J gave up 4 bases and V 5 bases, and 4 bases lay outside the gene matches. CDR1 is LGHNT and CDR2 is FRNRAP in the germline V gene. The CDR3 is 14 amino acids. CDR3 loop: CASGQDRGIETQYF. In nucleotides, the CDR3 is TGTGCTAGTGGTCAGGACAGGGGGATAGAGACCCAGTACTTC.

The table lists this clone with a few counts. The chain uses TRBV29-1 and TRBJ1-2; 7 bases line up with TRBD1. CDR3 length equals 14 residues. V lost 7 bases and J lost 2; bases outside the gene matches: 10. The germline V gene has CDR1 SQVTM and CDR2 ANQGSEA. The chain's CDR3 is CSARPGTANYGYTF. As DNA, the CDR3 is TGCAGCGCCCGGCCCGGGACAGCCAACTATGGCTACACCTTC.

The chain couples TRBV7-9 to TRBJ2-1; TRBD2 is a possible D gene (5 bases). Germline V gene data show CDR1 as SEHNR and CDR2 as FQNEAQ (reference sequence). V was trimmed by 5 bases and J by 10 bases, leaving 9 bases between them. This CDR3 contains 11 residues. The CDR3 coding sequence is TGTGCCAGCAGCCGAGAGGGAGAGCAGTTCTTC. Protein: CASSREGEQFF.

This chain joins TRBV11-2 and TRBJ2-3; D gene unclear. CDR1 is SGHAT, CDR2 FQNNGV, per germline. This CDR3 has 15 amino acids. Deletions cut 5 bases from V and 2 bases from J, with 14 bases between. Here the CDR3 DNA reads TGTGCCAGCAGCGCCGAGCACCTTCCCACAGATACGCAGTATTTT. This gives the protein CASSAEHLPTDTQYF.

V gene TRBV6-5 combines with J gene TRBJ1-1, with D possibly TRBD1 on 6 matching bases. Germline loops: CDR1 MNHEY, CDR2 SVGAGI. With 3 bases removed from V and 5 bases from J, the gap between germline ends came to 10 bases. The CDR3 has 13 amino acids. The CDR3 region has the DNA TGTGCCAGCAGTTATAACAGGGCTACTGAAGCTTTCTTT. As protein: CASSYNRATEAFF.

The V call is TRBV9, the J call TRBJ1-2; TRBD1 aligns across 9 bases. The CDR3 has 16 amino acids. Germline-derived CDR1 and CDR2 are SGDLS and YYNGEE. After removal of 2 bases from V and 4 bases from J, the junction contained 9 bases not matched to a gene. CDR3 nucleotide sequence: TGTGCCAGCAGCGTTTCCGGGACAGGGAAGGGCTATGGCTACACCTTC. It encodes CASSVSGTGKGYGYTF. Full variable domain (missing parts from reference TRBV9 and TRBJ1-2): DSGVTQTPKHLITATGQRVTLRCSPRSGDLSVYWYQQSLDQGLQFLIQYYNGEERAKGNILERFSAQQFPDLHSELNLSSLELGDSALYFCASSVSGTGKGYGYTFGSGTRLTVV.

This chain links TRBV5-1 with TRBJ2-1; 16 bases are a match to TRBD2. CDR3 size: 15 residues. CDR1 SGHRS and CDR2 YFSETQ come from the germline V gene. V trimming: 2 bases; J trimming: 8 bases; junction bases outside the gene matches: 1. Here the CDR3 reads CASSFGTSGGDEQFF. The CDR3 region has the DNA TGCGCCAGCAGCTTCGGGACTAGCGGGGGGGATGAGCAGTTCTTC.

V and J are TRBV4-1 and TRBJ2-7, with a tentative D call TRBD1 (6 bases). Trimming took off 1 base at V and 6 bases at J, with 22 bases between the two ends. The CDR3 extends over 17 amino acids. Germline V gene lookup returns CDR1 MGHRA and CDR2 YSYEKL. CDR3 sequence: CASSQGHPPGVRGEQYF. The CDR3 DNA reads TGCGCCAGCAGCCAAGGGCATCCCCCAGGGGTCCGTGGCGAGCAGTACTTC.

This sequence joins TRBV18 and TRBJ1-1; unclear D gene. The CDR3 consists of 14 residues. V was trimmed by 6 bases and J by 5 bases, leaving 16 bases between them. Looked up from germline, CDR1 is KGHSH and CDR2 is LQKENI. The CDR3 nucleotides read TGTGCCAGCTCTCCCACGGCAGGCCTAACTGAAGCTTTCTTT. As protein: CASSPTAGLTEAFF. Full variable domain (outside the CDR3, taken from reference TRBV18 and TRBJ1-1): NAGVMQNPRHLVRRRGQEARLRCSPMKGHSHVYWYRQLPEEGLKFMVYLQKENIIDESGMPKERFSAEFPKEGPSILRIQQVVRGDSAAYFCASSPTAGLTEAFFGQGTRLTVV.

Concerning this clone: Germline is not matched at one junction end, which may reflect a read error. The chain couples TRBV7-7 to TRBJ2-1; 14 positions agree with TRBD2. Germline CDR1 is SSHAT and CDR2 is FNYEAQ (reference sequence). CDR3 length: 16 amino acids. As DNA, the CDR3 is TGTGCTAGCAGCCCCCGACTAGCGGGGGGGCAAAATGAGCAGTTCTTC. Translated: CASSPRLAGGQNEQFF. Using reference TRBV7-7 and TRBJ2-1 for the parts outside the CDR3, the full variable domain is GAGVSQSPRYKVTKRGQDVTLRCDPISSHATLYWYQQALGQGPEFLTYFNYEAQPDKSGLPSDRFSAERPEGSISTLTIQRTEQRDSAMYRCASSPRLAGGQNEQFFGPGTRLTVL.

In its sample, this clone was seen once. The rearrangement uses TRBV6-6 and TRBJ1-1, with D possibly TRBD1 on 6 matching bases. This CDR3 has 14 amino acids. V was pared by 5 bases and J by 1 base, with 11 bases between. Germline CDR1 MNHNY, CDR2 SVGAGI (reference sequence). In DNA form, the CDR3 reads TGTGCCAGCAGTCCCGACAGGCGGAACACTGAAGCTTTCTTT. Its translation: CASSPDRRNTEAFF.

The CDR3 DNA reads TGTGCCAGCATTCCTAGGGAGGGAAACTATGGCTACACCTTC. This translates into CASIPREGNYGYTF. The V gene is TRBV7-9, the J gene TRBJ1-2; D remains unclear. This CDR3 has 14 amino acids. V gave up 7 bases and J gave up 2 bases, with 14 bases separating them. The germline V gene encodes CDR1 SEHNR and CDR2 FQNEAQ (reference sequence).

The V gene is TRBV30, the J gene TRBJ1-2, with 10 bases matching TRBD1. The CDR3 loop spans 13 amino acids. Germline CDR1 is GTSNPN and CDR2 is SVGIG (reference sequence). The trim removed 5 bases at V and 8 bases at J, leaving 8 bases unmatched. CDR3 in DNA: TGTGCCTGGGACAGGGGGCCCTACTGGGGCTACACCTTC. This codes for CAWDRGPYWGYTF.

The chain joins TRBV6-2 or TRBV6-3 to TRBJ2-3; D may be TRBD2 (7 bases). Germline V gene data show CDR1 as MNHEY and CDR2 as SVGEGT. Deletions cut 6 bases from V and 8 bases from J, with 18 bases between. The length of the CDR3 is 14 residues. CDR3 DNA: TGTGCCAGCAGCCCTCCAGGGGAGGGTCGTACGCAGTATTTT. It specifies CASSPPGEGRTQYF.

The J gene is TRBJ1-1, the V gene TRBV11-2; tentative D call: TRBD1 (5 bases). Germline V lookup: CDR1 SGHAT, CDR2 FQNNGV. Trimming took 1 base from V and 0 from J, leaving 9 bases between them. The CDR3 is made up of 15 amino acids. The chain's CDR3 is CASSLALGLNTEAFF. CDR3 DNA sequence: TGTGCCAGCAGCTTAGCTCTGGGGCTGAACACTGAAGCTTTCTTT.

This chain connects TRBV4-3 to TRBJ2-7; D perhaps matches TRBD2 (6 bases). This CDR3 contains 14 residues. Germline CDR1 and CDR2: LGHNA and YSLEER. V lost 0 bases, J lost 5 bases, and 11 bases lay in between. The CDR3 DNA is TGCGCCAGCAGCCAAGATTTGCGGGGTAACGAGCAGTACTTC. It specifies CASSQDLRGNEQYF.

J is TRBJ2-5 and V is TRBV30; D is possibly TRBD2 (7 bases). The CDR3 extends over 15 amino acids. Trimming cost V 6 bases and J 1 base, with 18 bases left between them. CDR1 and CDR2 from the germline V gene are GTSNPN and SVGIG (reference sequence). CDR3 in DNA: TGTGCCTGCTCAAGGCGGGGGCTACCCCAAGAGACCCAGTACTTC. Amino acid sequence: CACSRRGLPQETQYF.

On this clone itself: Additional DNA sequences in this sample encode the identical CDR3. V is TRBV30 and J is TRBJ1-2, with D unresolved. The V end lost 2 bases, the J end lost 5 bases, and 6 bases lay between the germline ends. The CDR3 is made up of 11 amino acids. Per the germline V gene, CDR1 is GTSNPN and CDR2 is SVGIG (reference sequence). The CDR3 DNA sequence: TGTGCCTGGAGTCGAGGGTATGGCTACACCTTC. Amino acid sequence: CAWSRGYGYTF.

The V call is TRBV19, the J call TRBJ2-7; TRBD1 aligns across 8 bases. The CDR3 sequence is 14 residues long. The junction had 6 bases not matched to a gene; V was cut back by 5 bases and J by 3 bases. CDR1 is LNHDA and CDR2 is SQIVND in the germline V gene (reference sequence). The CDR3 sequence: CASSFRTGIYEQYF. The CDR3 coding sequence is TGTGCCAGTAGTTTCCGGACAGGGATCTACGAGCAGTACTTC.

The chain is built from TRBV7-9 and TRBJ2-1; 13 bases align to TRBD2. CDR3 length equals 15 residues. Germline V lookup: CDR1 SEHNR, CDR2 FQNEAQ (reference sequence). J gave up 12 bases and V 4 bases, and 9 bases lay outside the gene matches. The CDR3 reads CASSSPGTSGDGQFF. DNA of the CDR3: TGTGCCAGCAGCTCGCCCGGGACTAGCGGGGATGGGCAGTTCTTC. Full variable domain (remainder filled in from reference TRBV7-9 and TRBJ2-1): DTGVSQNPRHKITKRGQNVTFRCDPISEHNRLYWYRQTLGQGPEFLTYFQNEAQLEKSRLLSDRFSAERPKGSFSTLEIQRTEQGDSAMYLCASSSPGTSGDGQFFGPGTRLTVL.

This chain connects TRBV18 to TRBJ2-7, with unresolved D. Germline V gene lookup returns CDR1 KGHSH and CDR2 LQKENI. The V end was cut by 3 bases, the J end by 0 bases, with 15 bases between. CDR3 length: 16 residues. The CDR3 bases are TGTGCCAGCTCACCGAGAGTTGGTTGGTCCTCCTACGAGCAGTACTTC. Encoded protein: CASSPRVGWSSYEQYF. Complete variable domain (other parts from reference TRBV18 and TRBJ2-7): NAGVMQNPRHLVRRRGQEARLRCSPMKGHSHVYWYRQLPEEGLKFMVYLQKENIIDESGMPKERFSAEFPKEGPSILRIQQVVRGDSAAYFCASSPRVGWSSYEQYFGPGTRLTVT.